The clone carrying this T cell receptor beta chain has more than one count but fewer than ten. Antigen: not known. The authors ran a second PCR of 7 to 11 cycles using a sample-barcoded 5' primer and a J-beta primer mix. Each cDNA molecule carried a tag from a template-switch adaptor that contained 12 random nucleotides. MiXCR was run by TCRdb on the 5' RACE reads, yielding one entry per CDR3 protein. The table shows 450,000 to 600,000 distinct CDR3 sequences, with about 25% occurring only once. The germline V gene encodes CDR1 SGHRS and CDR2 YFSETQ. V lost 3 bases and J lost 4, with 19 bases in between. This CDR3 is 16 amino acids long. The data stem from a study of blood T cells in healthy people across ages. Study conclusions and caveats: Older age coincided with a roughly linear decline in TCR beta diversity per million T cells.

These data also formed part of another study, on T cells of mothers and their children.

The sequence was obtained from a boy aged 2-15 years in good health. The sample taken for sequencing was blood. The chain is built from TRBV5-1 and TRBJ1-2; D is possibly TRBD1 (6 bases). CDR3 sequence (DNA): TGCGCCAGCAGCTCCCGCGGCAGGGGAGGGGTCTATGGCTACACCTTC. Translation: CASSSRGRGGVYGYTF.